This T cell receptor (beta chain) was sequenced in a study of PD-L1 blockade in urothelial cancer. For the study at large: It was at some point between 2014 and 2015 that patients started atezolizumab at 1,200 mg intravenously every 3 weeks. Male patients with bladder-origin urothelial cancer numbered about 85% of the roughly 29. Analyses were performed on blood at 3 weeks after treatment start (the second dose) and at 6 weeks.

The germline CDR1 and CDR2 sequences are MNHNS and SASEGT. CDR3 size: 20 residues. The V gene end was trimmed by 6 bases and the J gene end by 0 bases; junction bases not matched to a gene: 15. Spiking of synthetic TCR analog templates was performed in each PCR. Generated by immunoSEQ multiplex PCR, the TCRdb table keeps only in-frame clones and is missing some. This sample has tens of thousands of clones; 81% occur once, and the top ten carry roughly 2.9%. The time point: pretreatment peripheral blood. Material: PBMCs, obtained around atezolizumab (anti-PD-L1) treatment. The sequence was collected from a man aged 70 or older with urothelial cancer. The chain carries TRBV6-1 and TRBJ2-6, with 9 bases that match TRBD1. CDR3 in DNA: TGTGCCAGCAGGGAACGGACGTCGACAGGGGGAGGCTCTGGGGCCAACGTCCTGACTTTC. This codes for CASRERTSTGGGSGANVLTF.